This record concerns one T cell receptor beta chain sequence. Sequencing used immunoSEQ multiplex PCR; TCRdb keeps in-frame clones, though not all of them. The sample holds 800,000 to 1,200,000 clones, around 82% seen once. This sample is drawn from a study of shared clonotypes between healthy human individuals. About the study: There were three CD4 naive, three CD4 memory, two CD8 naive and one CD8 memory plates per donor.

Germline V lookup: CDR1 KGHSH, CDR2 LQKENI. The CDR3 runs 13 residues. V was shortened by 5 bases and J by 6 bases, with 11 bases between the two germline ends. The rearrangement uses TRBV18 and TRBJ2-1; D may be TRBD2 (6 bases). Sequenced material: memory CD4+ T cells from PBMCs. Indicated subset: CD45RA-negative fraction. This TCR derives from a man aged 18 to 30 in good health. Some clones in this sample may be carry-over from other donors' samples. The CDR3: CASSGGRGNEQFF. The CDR3 DNA is TGTGCCAGCTCAGGGGGGAGAGGCAATGAGCAGTTCTTC.